In this sample, the clone carrying this TCR beta chain turned up a few times. The antigen remains unidentified. The CDR3 covers 16 residues. Germline V gene lookup returns CDR1 SGHVS and CDR2 FQNEAQ. Germline trimming cut 0 bases from V and 4 bases from J; bases unmatched to any gene: 7. The data belong to a study of beta chain features in type 1 diabetes. On the study more broadly: Age, gender and cell yields were alike across patients and healthy donors. Taken together, all samples contributed approximately 110 million examined sorted cells. Study observations and caveats: These data did not resolve whether HLA type affects TCRB rearrangement. Moderately but significantly shorter TCRB CDR3s were found in Type 1 diabetes patients in all four CD4+ subsets.

cDNA synthesis used the whole RNA isolate, giving expressed TCRB sequences. Each sample of naive, central memory or regulatory T cells had, on average, around 4 million reads. Libraries were prepared by immunoSEQ multiplex PCR; TCRdb keeps only in-frame clonotypes and omits some of them. The table lists 50,000 to 65,000 clones, roughly two fifths of them singletons. The sequencing input was Tregs from blood. The origin of this receptor is a man under 40 with type 1 diabetes. The chain carries TRBV7-8 and TRBJ2-7, with 9 bases identical to TRBD1. The CDR3 region has the DNA TGTGCCAGCAGCTTAGCGTTCTGGACAGGGGTTTACGAGCAGTACTTC. Its protein is CASSLAFWTGVYEQYF.